This T cell receptor (beta chain) emerged from a study of blood T cell repertoires in COVID-19. Self-reported history from a screening survey and questionnaire set each donor's cohort. V lost 4 bases and J lost 0, with 12 bases in between. The CDR3 has 15 amino acids. Germline V gene sequence: CDR1 MDHEN, CDR2 SYDVKM. Assay used: immunoSEQ multiplex PCR; TCRdb lists only in-frame clones, some missing. The repertoire holds approximately 170,000 clones, with approximately 80% as singletons. Input material: PBMCs or T cells enriched from blood (not recorded which). J is TRBJ2-5 and V is TRBV28, with a weak D call TRBD2 (5 bases). This receptor was obtained from a man aged 45-65 years who had recovered from COVID-19. CDR3: CASSSPMDYQETQYF. The DNA of the CDR3 is TGTGCCAGCAGTTCCCCGATGGACTACCAAGAGACCCAGTACTTC.